One and the same sample provided the 28 T cell receptor beta chains below, sequenced in a study of control samples from healthy donors and cancer patients. Using immunoSEQ multiplex PCR, the repertoire was profiled, and TCRdb retains in-frame clones only, with some absent. The sample records 150,000 or so clones, roughly 90% being singletons. The sample taken for sequencing was blood. The origin of the receptors is a man aged 25 to 40 in good health.

V is TRBV7-9 and J is TRBJ2-1, with 13 nucleotides matching TRBD2. CDR3 length: 19 residues. Germline CDR1 and CDR2: SEHNR and FQNEAQ (reference sequence). V was clipped by 5 bases and J by 0 bases; unmatched bases: 10. CDR3 sequence (DNA): TGTGCCAGCAGCCCCATTACTAGCGGGGGGGCCCCCTCCTACAATGAGCAGTTCTTC. Translated, it gives CASSPITSGGAPSYNEQFF.

The J gene is TRBJ1-6, the V gene TRBV12-3 or TRBV12-4; D perhaps matches TRBD1 (5 bases). Trimming pared 2 bases from V and 8 bases from J, leaving 7 bases between. The CDR3 loop spans 13 amino acids. The CDR3 loop reads CASSLLGDSPLHF. CDR3 nucleotide sequence: TGTGCCAGCAGTTTACTGGGGGATTCACCCCTCCACTTT.

This chain uses TRBV7-2 with TRBJ2-5; 11 nucleotides agree with TRBD2. V shed 3 bases and J 4 bases; nucleotides not matched to a gene: 1. Germline V gene data show CDR1 as SGHTA and CDR2 as FQGNSA. The CDR3 has 14 residues. The DNA of the CDR3 is TGTGCCAGCAGCTTCGGGACTAGCGGAGAGACCCAGTACTTC. As protein: CASSFGTSGETQYF.

This chain's CDR3 is CASSERHLYTEAFF. The DNA of the CDR3 is TGTGCCAGCAGCGAGAGACACCTATACACTGAAGCTTTCTTT. The gene calls are TRBV11-1 and TRBJ1-1; D gene uncertain. This CDR3 has 14 amino acids. V was shortened by 5 bases and J by 3 bases, with 13 bases between the two germline ends. From germline, CDR1 is SGHAT and CDR2 FQDESV (reference sequence). Full variable domain (remainder filled in from reference TRBV11-1 and TRBJ1-1): EAEVAQSPRYKITEKSQAVAFWCDPISGHATLYWYRQILGQGPELLVQFQDESVVDDSQLPKDRFSAERLKGVDSTLKIQPAELGDSAMYLCASSERHLYTEAFFGQGTRLTVV.

The sample holds one count of this clone. The V call is TRBV11-2, the J call TRBJ2-7, with D perhaps matching TRBD1 (5 bases). Germline V gene data show CDR1 as SGHAT and CDR2 as FQNNGV. CDR3 length: 15 residues. Deletions cut 1 base from V and 4 bases from J, with 14 bases between. DNA for the CDR3: TGTGCCAGCAGCTTAGCCCCGGACAACTATTACGAGCAGTACTTC. Translation: CASSLAPDNYYEQYF.

V and J are TRBV28 and TRBJ2-1; a weak D match, TRBD1 (5 bases). The ends were cut back, 4 bases at V and 3 bases at J, with 13 bases in the middle. The CDR3 contains 15 residues. Looked up from germline, CDR1 is MDHEN and CDR2 is SYDVKM. CDR3 sequence: CASSSQGTFYNEQFF. CDR3 nucleotides: TGTGCCAGCAGTTCGCAGGGTACCTTCTACAATGAGCAGTTCTTC.

The chain employs TRBV12-3 or TRBV12-4 and TRBJ1-1; possible D gene TRBD1, 5 bases. The CDR3 loop spans 13 amino acids. The V end was cut by 5 bases, the J end by 5 bases, with 12 bases between. The DNA for the CDR3 is TGTGCCAGCAGTCGTTTGGAGGGGACTGAAGCTTTCTTT. Translated: CASSRLEGTEAFF.

This clone was seen once. Other DNA sequences of this sample code for an identical CDR3. The chain joins TRBV2 to TRBJ1-1; 8 positions agree with TRBD1. Per germline, CDR1 SNHLY and CDR2 FYNNEI. CDR3 length equals 13 residues. The J segment lost 4 bases and the V segment lost 6 bases, leaving 4 bases of the junction unmatched. The chain's CDR3 is CASSDRGSTEAFF. The CDR3 DNA reads as TGTGCCAGCAGCGACAGGGGAAGCACTGAAGCTTTCTTT.

The chain links TRBV6-5 to TRBJ1-4; the D is unclear. The CDR3 runs 14 residues. Germline V gene data show CDR1 as MNHEY and CDR2 as SVGAGI. V lost 7 bases and J 3 bases, leaving 12 bases between the germline ends. CDR3 sequence reads: CASTPPPANEKLFF. The DNA for the CDR3 is TGTGCCAGCACTCCCCCGCCGGCTAATGAAAAACTGTTTTTT.

The genes are TRBV27 and TRBJ2-5; 9 positions agree with TRBD1. The CDR3 contains 13 residues. In germline, CDR1 is MNHEY, CDR2 SMNVEV (reference sequence). V lost 4 bases, J lost 7 bases, and 4 bases stayed unmatched. The CDR3 reads CASSWGQGGTQYF. CDR3 nucleotide sequence: TGTGCCAGCAGTTGGGGACAGGGTGGGACCCAGTACTTC.

The chain employs TRBV28 and TRBJ1-5; D remains ambiguous. The germline V and J ends were trimmed by 4 bases and 6 bases, with 13 bases remaining between them. This CDR3 is 14 amino acids long. CDR1 is MDHEN, CDR2 SYDVKM, per germline. The CDR3 region has the DNA TGTGCCAGCAGTTCCCCCTTCCTTGGTCAGCCCCAGCATTTT. Encoded protein: CASSSPFLGQPQHF.

This chain joins TRBV27 and TRBJ2-7, with D perhaps matching TRBD1 (6 bases). The CDR3 consists of 15 residues. The germline V gene has CDR1 MNHEY and CDR2 SMNVEV (reference sequence). The V and J ends lost 6 bases and 0 bases respectively, with 15 bases between them. In DNA form, the CDR3 reads TGTGCCAGCAGGTTAACAGGGTTTAGCTCCTACGAGCAGTACTTC. Amino acid sequence: CASRLTGFSSYEQYF.

V usage is TRBV5-1 and J usage is TRBJ2-5, with 8 bases matching TRBD2. The CDR3 has 15 amino acids. The V and J ends lost 0 bases and 4 bases, in that order; junction bases with no gene match: 5. CDR1 and CDR2 (germline): SGHRS, YFSETQ. CDR3 protein: CASSLDPGGPETQYF. The CDR3 nucleotides read TGCGCCAGCAGCTTGGATCCGGGGGGGCCAGAGACCCAGTACTTC.

About this clone itself: One junction end disagrees with the germline gene, perhaps due to a read error. This rearrangement joins TRBV11-2 to TRBJ2-1, with 8 bases that match TRBD1. The germline V gene encodes CDR1 SGHAT and CDR2 FQNNGV. The CDR3 spans 15 residues. For the CDR3, the DNA is TGTGCCACCAGCGTTGGACAGGGAATAATGGGTAAGCAGTTCTTC. This encodes CATSVGQGIMGKQFF.

The V gene is TRBV5-6, the J gene TRBJ2-5, with 10 bases that match TRBD2. V dropped 7 bases and J dropped 5; count of bases not matched to a gene: 5. The V gene's germline CDR1 is SGHDT and CDR2 YYEEEE. CDR3 length equals 13 residues. The CDR3 region is CASFLLAGETQYF. Written as DNA, the CDR3 is TGTGCCAGCTTCTTACTAGCGGGGGAGACCCAGTACTTC.

This clone was counted a single time. This sequence joins TRBV6-5 and TRBJ2-1, with D perhaps being TRBD1 or TRBD2 (5 bases each). Trimming pared 8 bases from V and 10 bases from J, leaving 24 bases between. The CDR3 loop spans 15 amino acids. Germline V gene sequence: CDR1 MNHEY, CDR2 SVGAGI. The CDR3, as DNA: TGTGCCAGCGGTTCAACGCCGGGACGTCGAATGGAGCAGTTCTTC. The encoded protein is CASGSTPGRRMEQFF.

This chain connects TRBV3-1 (or the pseudogene TRBV3-2) to TRBJ2-3; the D is unclear. The CDR3 is made up of 13 amino acids. Germline V lookup: CDR1 LGHDT, CDR2 YNNKEL (reference sequence). Trimming stripped 0 bases from V and 4 bases from J, with 5 bases between. The CDR3 sequence: CASSQDTADTQYF. The CDR3 DNA reads as TGTGCCAGCAGCCAAGATACCGCAGATACGCAGTATTTT.

This sequence joins TRBV11-3 and TRBJ2-1, with 9 bases aligning to TRBD2. V lost 2 bases, J lost 5 bases, and 4 bases stayed unmatched. The CDR3 has 15 residues. CDR1 and CDR2 from the germline V gene are SGHNT and YENEEA. CDR3 sequence: CASSLIAGGNNEQFF. The CDR3 DNA sequence: TGTGCCAGCAGCTTAATTGCGGGGGGGAACAATGAGCAGTTCTTC. Drawing the rest from reference TRBV11-3 and TRBJ2-1, the complete variable domain is EAGVVQSPRYKIIEKKQPVAFWCNPISGHNTLYWYLQNLGQGPELLIRYENEEAVDDSQLPKDRFSAERLKGVDSTLKIQPAELGDSAVYLCASSLIAGGNNEQFFGPGTRLTVL.

The chain recombines TRBV29-1 with TRBJ1-4; the D gene is possibly TRBD1 (5 bases). The V and J ends lost 7 bases and 2 bases respectively, with 8 bases between them. The CDR3 sequence is 12 residues long. Germline CDR1 reads SQVTM; CDR2 reads ANQGSEA. The CDR3 sequence: CSAGSTNEKLFF. The CDR3 region has the DNA TGCAGCGCAGGGAGTACTAATGAAAAACTGTTTTTT.

J is TRBJ1-1 and V is TRBV7-2; D is undetermined. This CDR3 region has 17 residues. Germline assignment: CDR1 SGHTA and CDR2 FQGNSA. The V end lost 0 bases, the J end lost 5 bases, and 19 bases lay between the germline ends. The CDR3, as DNA: TGTGCCAGCAGCTTAGCCGGAGGGAGCAGCCTGGGAACTGAAGCTTTCTTT. It translates to CASSLAGGSSLGTEAFF.

The gene calls are TRBV19 and TRBJ2-1, with TRBD2 identical over 7 bases. Losses at the gene ends were 1 base for V and 4 bases for J; bases not matched to a gene: 13. Germline V lookup: CDR1 LNHDA, CDR2 SQIVND (reference sequence). The CDR3 is 18 amino acids. The CDR3 DNA reads TGTGCCAGTAGTATAGGGGGCCAGCGGGATGGCCATTACAATGAGCAGTTCTTC. Its translation: CASSIGGQRDGHYNEQFF. Combining the CDR3 with reference TRBV19 and TRBJ2-1 gives the whole variable domain DGGITQSPKYLFRKEGQNVTLSCEQNLNHDAMYWYRQDPGQGLRLIYYSQIVNDFQKGDIAEGYSVSREKKESFPLTVTSAQKNPTAFYLCASSIGGQRDGHYNEQFFGPGTRLTVL.

The chain uses TRBV18 and TRBJ1-2; D not resolved. Per germline, CDR1 KGHSH and CDR2 LQKENI. V lost 0 bases and J 0 bases, leaving 8 bases between the germline ends. The CDR3 length is 15 residues. CDR3 DNA: TGTGCCAGCTCACCACCGGACTTAGCTAACTATGGCTACACCTTC. Protein sequence: CASSPPDLANYGYTF.

The V call is TRBV20-1, the J call TRBJ2-7, with D hard to call. CDR1 and CDR2 from the germline V gene are DFQATT and SNEGSKA (reference sequence). Trimming took 3 bases from V and 6 from J, leaving 6 bases between them. The CDR3 is 10 residues long. The CDR3 DNA is TGCAGTGCTAGTTTCGGCGAGCAGTACTTC. It yields the protein CSASFGEQYF.

The chain links TRBV9 to TRBJ2-5; TRBD2 agrees at 9 bases. CDR1 and CDR2 from the germline V gene are SGDLS and YYNGEE. The CDR3 extends over 15 amino acids. Trimming took 3 bases from V and 4 from J; bases not matched to a gene: 7. The CDR3 bases are TGTGCCAGCAGCGGCCTCGGAGCGGGGGGAGAGACCCAGTACTTC. Protein sequence: CASSGLGAGGETQYF.

This chain connects TRBV18 to TRBJ1-5, with D possibly matching TRBD1 (5 bases). CDR1 KGHSH and CDR2 LQKENI come from the germline V gene. Trimming stripped 4 bases from V and 2 bases from J, with 15 bases between. The CDR3 is 16 residues long. The CDR3 DNA sequence: TGTGCCAGCTCACTCGAAGAGGGACGGGGCAATCAGCCCCAGCATTTT. It yields the protein CASSLEEGRGNQPQHF.

The chain couples TRBV18 to TRBJ1-1, with no clear D. The CDR3 totals 14 residues. Trimming shortened V by 4 bases and J by 0 bases, and 9 bases separated the two germline ends. Germline V gene data show CDR1 as KGHSH and CDR2 as LQKENI. For the CDR3, the DNA is TGTGCCAGCTCACAAGGGTCTATGAACACTGAAGCTTTCTTT. Its translation is CASSQGSMNTEAFF.

The rearrangement uses TRBV5-1 and TRBJ2-1; TRBD2 matches 10 bases. The germline V gene has CDR1 SGHRS and CDR2 YFSETQ. This CDR3 is built from 17 residues. V shed 0 bases and J 0 bases; nucleotides not matched to a gene: 3. CDR3 coding DNA: TGCGCCAGCAGCTTGGTCGCTAGCGGGGGCTCCTACAATGAGCAGTTCTTC. Protein: CASSLVASGGSYNEQFF.

The chain joins TRBV7-8 to TRBJ2-2; maybe TRBD1 (6 bases). CDR1 and CDR2 from the germline V gene are SGHVS and FQNEAQ. V gave up 1 base and J gave up 8 bases, with 14 bases separating them. The CDR3 loop spans 15 amino acids. The CDR3 is CASSLEGQIIGELFF. Written as DNA, the CDR3 is TGTGCCAGCAGCTTAGAAGGACAGATAATTGGGGAGCTGTTTTTT.